This entry describes one T cell receptor (beta chain). Its antigen is as yet unknown. These data come from a study of cytomegalovirus exposure and HLA in healthy donors. Study-level results: A link between a missense DCLRE1C variant and TCR beta V- and J-gene trimming emerged from a later analysis. The authors listed 150 or so TCR beta chains as cytomegalovirus-associated.

This CDR3 comprises 14 residues. From germline, CDR1 is SGDLS and CDR2 YYNGEE. Deletions cut 3 bases from V and 0 bases from J, with 10 bases between. A multiplex PCR was run with 60 Vbeta primers and 13 Jbeta primers. Authors' methods: In a later analysis, of around 85 million unique beta chains, about 10 million appeared in at least two donors. The table came from immunoSEQ multiplex PCR; TCRdb's copy has only in-frame clones and leaves some out. D and trimming come from the DNA, and the V and J calls and clone size come from that table. The data contain about 160,000 clones, 70% to 90% of them singletons.

This receptor was obtained from a young man in good health and CMV-seropositive. Source material: PBMCs. This chain links TRBV9 with TRBJ2-7; D may be TRBD1 (6 bases). CDR3 region: CASSGGDNSYEQYF. The CDR3 DNA reads TGTGCCAGCAGCGGAGGGGACAACTCCTACGAGCAGTACTTC.